These 30 T cell receptor beta chains originate from one sample sequenced in a study of T cell repertoires in cytomegalovirus infection. TCRdb re-analysed the reads in MiXCR, keeping a single row per CDR3 protein. Seen here are roughly 100,000 distinct CDR3 sequences, about 15% observed once, and the top ten hold approximately 7.9%. Sequenced material: PBMCs. These receptors originate from a human donor in good health (CMV status not recorded). Some clones in this sample may be carry-over from other donors' samples.

Many counts were recorded for this clonotype. The V call is TRBV7-2, the J call TRBJ1-2; 7 bases line up with TRBD1. The germline gives CDR1 SGHTA, CDR2 FQGNSA. V shed 5 bases, J shed 4 bases, and the junction held 13 bases outside the gene matches. This CDR3 is built from 16 residues. The CDR3 sequence is CASSLEGGGGSYGYTF. The CDR3 DNA follows: TGTGCCAGCAGCCTAGAGGGGGGAGGGGGCTCCTATGGCTACACCTTC.

The sample holds a few counts of this clonotype. The rearrangement joins TRBV7-8 to TRBJ2-5, with 7 bases fitting TRBD2. In germline, CDR1 is SGHVS, CDR2 FQNEAQ. V lost 5 bases, J lost 2 bases, and 5 bases stayed unmatched. The CDR3 loop spans 14 amino acids. CDR3 loop: CASSPREGQETQYF. The CDR3 nucleotides are TGTGCCAGCAGCCCCAGGGAGGGGCAAGAGACCCAGTACTTC.

In its sample, this clonotype was seen once. The rearrangement joins TRBV2 to TRBJ2-5; no clear D gene. Germline V gene lookup returns CDR1 SNHLY and CDR2 FYNNEI. V lost 0 bases, J lost 4 bases, and 12 bases lay in between. CDR3 size: 15 residues. The CDR3 protein is CASSEALGWAETQYF. The CDR3 nucleotides read TGTGCCAGCAGTGAAGCGCTGGGTTGGGCAGAGACCCAGTACTTC.

Remarks on this clonotype: This sequence may be a read error, since a much larger clone differs from it by one base. The chain is built from TRBV6-6 and TRBJ1-1; TRBD1 is a possible D gene (5 bases). Germline V CDR1 and CDR2: MNHNY, SVGAGI (reference sequence). This CDR3 has 13 amino acids. The V and J ends lost 7 bases and 4 bases respectively, with 13 bases between them. CDR3 region: CASKWNRSTEAFF. The CDR3 DNA reads as TGTGCCAGCAAGTGGAACAGGAGCACTGAAGCTTTCTTT.

The chain combines TRBV4-1 with TRBJ2-1; D not resolved. Germline-derived CDR1 and CDR2 are MGHRA and YSYEKL. The CDR3 is 17 amino acids. Trimming shortened V by 4 bases and J by 1 base, and 17 bases separated the two germline ends. The CDR3 coding sequence is TGCGCCAGCAGCCCTAAATTCCTGGGGTCATCCTACAATGAGCAGTTCTTC. It translates to CASSPKFLGSSYNEQFF.

The gene calls are TRBV9 and TRBJ1-1; unclear D gene. Germline CDR1 and CDR2: SGDLS and YYNGEE. The CDR3 is made up of 13 amino acids. V lost 4 bases and J 3 bases, leaving 10 bases between the germline ends. As DNA, the CDR3 is TGTGCCAGCAGCCCCGGCCCGGACACTGAAGCTTTCTTT. This translates into CASSPGPDTEAFF.

This clonotype was seen ten or more times. This rearrangement joins TRBV19 to TRBJ1-6, with D tentatively TRBD1 (5 bases). CDR1 is LNHDA and CDR2 is SQIVND in the germline V gene (reference sequence). The CDR3 is 16 residues long. Trimming stripped 6 bases from V and 5 bases from J, with 17 bases between. In nucleotides, the CDR3 is TGTGCCAGTAGACCTCCCGGGACGGCAAATAATTCACCCCTCCACTTT. Translating it yields CASRPPGTANNSPLHF. The complete variable domain, with remaining parts taken from reference TRBV19 and TRBJ1-6, reads DGGITQSPKYLFRKEGQNVTLSCEQNLNHDAMYWYRQDPGQGLRLIYYSQIVNDFQKGDIAEGYSVSREKKESFPLTVTSAQKNPTAFYLCASRPPGTANNSPLHFGNGTRLTVT.

This clonotype has a count of ten or more. The genes are TRBV5-4 and TRBJ2-5; maybe TRBD2 (6 bases). V lost 3 bases to trimming and J lost 2 bases, with 11 bases between them. The length of the CDR3 is 14 residues. Germline V gene sequence: CDR1 SGHNT, CDR2 YYREEE (reference sequence). CDR3 sequence: CASSSTRKQETQYF. CDR3 sequence (DNA): TGTGCCAGCAGCTCGACTAGGAAACAAGAGACCCAGTACTTC.

The table lists this clonotype with many counts. The junction shows a germline mismatch at one end, possibly a read error. The V and J genes are TRBV7-7 and TRBJ2-2; D call uncertain. The CDR3 totals 13 residues. Germline lookup yields CDR1 SSHAT and CDR2 FNYEAQ (reference sequence). Here the CDR3 reads CASSLSYTGELFF. For the CDR3, the DNA is TGTGCTAGCAGCTTAAGCTACACCGGGGAGCTGTTTTTT.

V usage is TRBV7-8 and J usage is TRBJ2-7; no definite D call. The V gene's germline CDR1 is SGHVS and CDR2 FQNEAQ. This CDR3 contains 12 residues. V lost 5 bases and J lost 3, with 8 bases in between. CDR3 loop: CASSGNLYEQYF. Written as DNA, the CDR3 is TGTGCCAGCAGCGGTAATCTCTACGAGCAGTACTTC.

The chain carries TRBV29-1 and TRBJ2-7; the D gene is possibly TRBD1 (6 bases). Germline V gene sequence: CDR1 SQVTM, CDR2 ANQGSEA. This CDR3 is 11 amino acids long. Trimming removed 7 bases from V and 2 bases from J, with 9 bases in between. The CDR3 DNA is TGCAGCGGCGGACAGACCTACGAGCAGTACTTC. It encodes CSGGQTYEQYF.

The rearrangement joins TRBV7-3 to TRBJ2-2; a possible D gene is TRBD1 (6 bases). The CDR3 contains 14 residues. Germline-derived CDR1 and CDR2 are SGHTA and FQGTGA. Trimming pared 6 bases from V and 7 bases from J, leaving 15 bases between. This CDR3 reads CASRKGGSSGELFF. The CDR3 DNA sequence: TGTGCCAGCAGGAAAGGGGGATCGAGCGGGGAGCTGTTTTTT.

The rearrangement uses TRBV7-9 and TRBJ2-3, with D uncertain. The CDR3 has 14 amino acids. Germline loops: CDR1 SEHNR, CDR2 FQNEAQ (reference sequence). Trimming removed 1 base at V and 6 bases at J, with 11 bases between. The CDR3 spells CASSLGTVRDTQYF. Written as DNA, the CDR3 is TGTGCCAGCAGCTTAGGGACGGTCAGGGATACGCAGTATTTT.

In its sample, this clonotype was seen many times. Here the CDR3 reads CASRLMGQVSYEQYF. The CDR3 DNA sequence: TGTGCCAGCCGCCTCATGGGGCAGGTCTCCTACGAGCAGTACTTC. The gene calls are TRBV5-4 and TRBJ2-7, with D possibly TRBD1 on 5 matching bases. Germline CDR1 SGHNT, CDR2 YYREEE (reference sequence). Trimming took off 7 bases at V and 0 bases at J, with 17 bases between the two ends. This CDR3 region has 15 residues.

This chain links TRBV14 with TRBJ2-7; TRBD1 agrees at 8 bases. The CDR3 contains 15 residues. Germline V gives CDR1 SGHDN, CDR2 FVKESK. The J segment lost 6 bases and the V segment lost 2 bases, leaving 9 bases of the junction unmatched. CDR3 in amino acids: CASSQLSLQGAEQYF. The CDR3 nucleotides are TGTGCCAGCAGCCAACTTTCCCTTCAGGGGGCCGAGCAGTACTTC.

This clonotype has at least ten counts. V usage is TRBV29-1 and J usage is TRBJ1-1, with 8 bases that match TRBD1. The ends lost 5 bases at V and 8 bases at J; junction bases unmatched: 10. Germline CDR1 is SQVTM and CDR2 is ANQGSEA. The CDR3 length is 13 residues. Written as DNA, the CDR3 is TGCAGCGTTCTGACAGGGGCCTTTGGGGAAGCTTTCTTT. Its protein is CSVLTGAFGEAFF.

This clonotype was seen ten or more times. This chain links TRBV7-4 with TRBJ1-6; 7 bases map to TRBD1. Germline lookup yields CDR1 SGHVT and CDR2 SQSDAQ. There are 19 residues in the CDR3. The ends lost 6 bases at V and 0 bases at J; junction bases unmatched: 14. The CDR3 loop is CASRTRQGLFSSYNSPLHF. Written as DNA, the CDR3 is TGTGCCAGCAGGACAAGACAGGGCTTGTTTAGCTCCTATAATTCACCCCTCCACTTT.

This clonotype was seen repeatedly, ten times or more. J is TRBJ2-1 and V is TRBV7-2; 11 positions match TRBD2. CDR3 length: 15 amino acids. The V and J ends lost 3 bases and 7 bases, in that order; junction bases with no gene match: 5. The germline V gene encodes CDR1 SGHTA and CDR2 FQGNSA. CDR3 sequence: CASSFSGGALNEQFF. Here the CDR3 DNA reads TGTGCCAGCAGCTTTAGCGGGGGGGCCCTTAATGAGCAGTTCTTC.

CDR3 loop: CASSASWDDGYTF. The CDR3 DNA follows: TGTGCCAGCAGTGCGAGTTGGGACGATGGCTACACCTTC. The chain employs TRBV2 and TRBJ1-2, with D perhaps matching TRBD1 (5 bases). This CDR3 spans 13 amino acids. V shed 4 bases and J shed 6 bases, with 12 bases lying between them. Germline V lookup: CDR1 SNHLY, CDR2 FYNNEI.

The rearrangement links TRBV29-1 to TRBJ1-1; no clear D. The CDR3 is 12 amino acids. V was pared by 2 bases and J by 5 bases, with 9 bases between. Germline values: CDR1 SQVTM, CDR2 ANQGSEA. This CDR3 reads CSVENPQTEAFF. Written as DNA, the CDR3 is TGCAGCGTTGAAAACCCCCAGACTGAAGCTTTCTTT.

The sample holds many counts of this clonotype. The chain combines TRBV27 with TRBJ2-4; the D is unclear. Trimming removed 3 bases at V and 2 bases at J, with 8 bases between. This CDR3 is built from 14 residues. The germline CDR1 and CDR2 sequences are MNHEY and SMNVEV (reference sequence). The CDR3 DNA reads TGTGCCAGCAGTTTGCCAGGCCCCAAAAACATTCAGTACTTC. Encoded protein: CASSLPGPKNIQYF.

This clonotype was seen more than once but under ten times. This rearrangement joins TRBV4-1 to TRBJ2-3; D perhaps matches TRBD2 (5 bases). Trimming took 6 bases from V and 5 from J, leaving 21 bases between them. CDR3 size: 16 residues. Looked up from germline, CDR1 is MGHRA and CDR2 is YSYEKL. Here the CDR3 DNA reads TGCGCCAGCAGTCCAAGTGAAACGCGGGTTGTAGATACGCAGTATTTT. Translating it yields CASSPSETRVVDTQYF.

This clonotype was seen ten or more times. The chain employs TRBV10-3 and TRBJ1-2; 10 nucleotides align to TRBD1. CDR3 size: 14 residues. The V gene's germline CDR1 is ENHRY and CDR2 SYGVKD. After removal of 6 bases from V and 7 bases from J, the junction contained 8 bases not matched to a gene. The CDR3 protein is CAISLDRGTGGYTF. CDR3 DNA sequence: TGTGCCATCAGCCTGGACAGGGGGACCGGTGGCTACACCTTC.

This clonotype was found many times. The CDR3 protein is CASSWQGNLNTEAFF. The CDR3, as DNA: TGCGCCAGCAGCTGGCAGGGGAACCTGAACACTGAAGCTTTCTTT. V is TRBV5-1 and J is TRBJ1-1, with D maybe TRBD1 (6 bases). Trimming left V 3 bases short and J 0 bases short, with 12 bases between. The CDR3 covers 15 residues. CDR1 SGHRS and CDR2 YFSETQ come from the germline V gene.

This rearrangement joins TRBV20-1 to TRBJ1-2; the D is unclear. The CDR3 totals 16 residues. Germline CDR1 is DFQATT and CDR2 is SNEGSKA (reference sequence). Trimming removed 7 bases at V and 7 bases at J, with 28 bases between. CDR3: CSVLPPNVDGGLGYTF. The CDR3 region has the DNA TGCAGTGTTTTGCCCCCCAACGTCGACGGAGGGCTTGGCTACACCTTC.

This clonotype appeared a few times. The chain recombines TRBV25-1 with TRBJ2-7, with 8 bases lining up with TRBD1. V lost 10 bases to trimming and J lost 4 bases; unmatched junction nucleotides: 12. Germline V CDR1 and CDR2: MGHDK, SYGVNS. The CDR3 loop spans 14 amino acids. CDR3 sequence reads: CATRSGGKVYEQYF. The CDR3 DNA reads as TGTGCCACCCGGTCAGGGGGCAAAGTGTACGAGCAGTACTTC.

This clonotype was detected many times. The rearrangement links TRBV7-2 to TRBJ1-5; perhaps TRBD1 as D (5 bases). This CDR3 spans 14 amino acids. The V end lost 1 base, the J end lost 7 bases, and 11 bases lay between the germline ends. CDR1 SGHTA and CDR2 FQGNSA come from the germline V gene. Here the CDR3 DNA reads TGTGCCAGCAGCTTAGGAGGAGGGGAGCAGCCCCAGCATTTT. It specifies CASSLGGGEQPQHF.

This clonotype occurred many times. The J gene is TRBJ1-1, the V gene TRBV12-3 or TRBV12-4, with 11 bases that match TRBD1. J was trimmed by 10 bases and V by 1 base; bases with no gene match: 8. The CDR3 extends over 15 amino acids. The CDR3 reads CASSLDVGTGGRAFF. CDR3 nucleotide sequence: TGTGCCAGCAGTTTAGACGTGGGGACAGGGGGGAGAGCTTTCTTT.

There are a few counts of this clonotype. The chain combines TRBV15 with TRBJ1-1, with 7 bases identical to TRBD1. In germline, CDR1 is LNHNV, CDR2 YYDKDF (reference sequence). With V trimmed by 6 bases and J by 3 bases, 7 bases remained unmatched. The CDR3 consists of 14 residues. The CDR3 loop reads CATRLDREYTEAFF. In DNA form, the CDR3 reads TGTGCCACCAGGTTAGACAGGGAGTACACTGAAGCTTTCTTT.

The chain uses TRBV7-9 and TRBJ1-1; 7 nucleotides line up with TRBD1. J was trimmed by 2 bases and V by 5 bases; bases with no gene match: 5. The CDR3 runs 14 residues. Germline V gene data show CDR1 as SEHNR and CDR2 as FQNEAQ (reference sequence). CDR3 sequence: CASSLTGINTEAFF. Here the CDR3 DNA reads TGTGCCAGCAGCCTGACAGGGATCAACACTGAAGCTTTCTTT.